This T cell receptor beta chain was identified in a study of cytomegalovirus exposure and HLA in healthy donors. To note about this clone: The antigen remains unidentified.

General study points: Sequencing artifact likely explains a cluster of highly shared sequence variants. Using a false discovery rate of 0.05, a later analysis showed that 15,000 to 20,000 TCR beta sequences were associated with HLA alleles. Using the classifier, cytomegalovirus status was reportedly diagnosed with high specificity and sensitivity. The only immune exposure information that was available was CMV serostatus.

The CDR3 totals 15 residues. Germline CDR1 and CDR2: SSHAT and FNYEAQ (reference sequence). The ends lost 4 bases at V and 6 bases at J; junction bases unmatched: 9. Primers included in the PCR were 60 Vbeta and 13 Jbeta primers. Repertoires were generated with immunoSEQ multiplex PCR, while TCRdb's copy carries only in-frame clones and drops some. The repertoire consists of over 95,000 clones, with about 80% occurring once and the leading ten covering 2% to 2.5%. This rearrangement joins TRBV7-7 to TRBJ2-3, with 8 positions matching TRBD1. The TCR originated in a man in his forties in good health and CMV-seronegative. Sequenced material: PBMCs. The CDR3 here is CASSSSTGEADTQYF. CDR3 nucleotide sequence: TGTGCCAGCAGCTCATCGACAGGGGAAGCTGATACGCAGTATTTT.